Listed below are T cell receptor beta chains from one sample, sequenced in a study of molecular identifiers for immune sequencing clone quantification. TCRdb analysed the PCR reads with MiXCR anew, one entry per CDR3 protein. Of some 96,000 distinct CDR3 sequences in the sample, 20% to 25% are singletons; the top ten hold more than 0.8%. The sequenced material came from naive CD8+ T cells from blood, with Jurkat cell RNA spiked in. Receptor source: a human donor in good health. Some libraries in this study had Jurkat cell RNA spiked in. Each CDR3 is given with its conserved first and last residue. D genes are given only for firm matches. Part of the rows lack a size; the others show once, few, many or a class for expanded clones.

J gene: TRBJ2-7
V gene: TRBV20-1
D gene: NA
clone size: many
CDR3 length: 13
CDR3 protein: CSARRITSYEQYF
CDR3 DNA: TGCAGTGCCCGCAGGATAACCTCCTACGAGCAGTACTTC

J gene: TRBJ2-1
V gene: TRBV7-2
D gene: NA
clone size: many
CDR3 length: 14
CDR3 protein: CASSLLSSYNEQFF
CDR3 DNA: TGTGCCAGCAGCTTACTCAGCTCCTACAATGAGCAGTTCTTC

J gene: TRBJ2-2
V gene: TRBV27
D gene: NA
clone size: many
CDR3 length: 13
CDR3 protein: CASSLISTGELFF
CDR3 DNA: TGTGCCAGCAGTTTGATCAGCACCGGGGAGCTGTTTTTT

J gene: TRBJ2-5
V gene: TRBV13
D gene: TRBD1
clone size: many
CDR3 length: 15
CDR3 protein: CASSVGTGFSRAQYF
CDR3 DNA: TGTGCCAGCAGTGTTGGGACAGGGTTTTCTCGGGCCCAGTACTTC

J gene: TRBJ2-3
V gene: TRBV11-3
D gene: TRBD1
clone size: few
CDR3 length: 18
CDR3 protein: CASSQGQAKPPPTDTQYF
CDR3 DNA: TGTGCCAGCAGCCAAGGACAGGCCAAACCCCCCCCCACAGATACGCAGTATTTT

J gene: TRBJ2-7
V gene: TRBV13
D gene: NA
clone size: many
CDR3 length: 14
CDR3 protein: CASSLGRGGNEQYF
CDR3 DNA: TGTGCCAGCAGCTTAGGCCGTGGGGGCAACGAGCAGTACTTC

J gene: TRBJ2-5
V gene: TRBV28
D gene: TRBD1
clone size: many
CDR3 length: 16
CDR3 protein: CASRILGTGLQETQYF
CDR3 DNA: TGTGCCAGCAGAATCCTTGGGACAGGCCTTCAAGAGACCCAGTACTTC

J gene: TRBJ2-1
V gene: TRBV20-1
D gene: NA
clone size: many
CDR3 length: 16
CDR3 protein: CSAINSGHIGVAEQFF
CDR3 DNA: TGCAGTGCTATAAACTCGGGCCACATTGGGGTTGCTGAGCAGTTCTTC

J gene: TRBJ1-1
V gene: TRBV12-3/TRBV12-4
D gene: NA
clone size: few
CDR3 length: 11
CDR3 protein: CASRGNTEAFF
CDR3 DNA: TGTGCCAGCAGGGGGAACACTGAAGCTTTCTTT

J gene: TRBJ2-5
V gene: TRBV20-1
D gene: NA
clone size: many
CDR3 length: 15
CDR3 protein: CSARDWQLNQETQYF
CDR3 DNA: TGCAGTGCTAGAGATTGGCAGTTAAACCAAGAGACCCAGTACTTC

J gene: TRBJ1-3
V gene: TRBV9
D gene: TRBD1
clone size: NA
CDR3 length: 18
CDR3 protein: CASSVHRDRGESVNTTYF
CDR3 DNA: TGTGCCAGCAGCGTACACCGGGACAGGGGCGAAAGTGTAAACACCACATATTTT